This passage covers 23 T cell receptor beta chains from one sample sequenced in a study of shared clonotypes between healthy human individuals. CD45RO-negative cells were positively selected for CCR7, leaving out terminally differentiated effector memory CD45RA+ cells. Clones were sequenced by immunoSEQ multiplex PCR, and TCRdb holds only the in-frame ones, with some missing. The table has around 600,000 clones, about 98% seen once; the top ten hold roughly 0.29%. The sequencing sample was made of naive CD8+ T cells sorted from blood. These receptors all stem from a man aged 25-45 years in good health.

The chain combines TRBV27 with TRBJ1-1; TRBD1 is a possible D gene (5 bases). V lost 8 bases and J lost 1, with 5 bases in between. Germline CDR1 and CDR2: MNHEY and SMNVEV (reference sequence). There are 11 residues in the CDR3. In nucleotides, the CDR3 is TGTGCCAGCGGGGGGAACACTGAAGCTTTCTTT. It yields the protein CASGGNTEAFF.

The chain recombines TRBV9 with TRBJ1-3; a weak D match, TRBD1 (6 bases). V was shortened by 0 bases and J by 0 bases, with 16 bases between the two germline ends. Germline assignment: CDR1 SGDLS and CDR2 YYNGEE. The length of the CDR3 is 18 residues. The CDR3 DNA follows: TGTGCCAGCAGCGTAGGGACAGCCCGTTCGAGCTCTGGAAACACCATATATTTT. It specifies CASSVGTARSSSGNTIYF.

The chain joins TRBV27 to TRBJ2-7; no firm D call. The CDR3 contains 12 residues. Per germline, CDR1 MNHEY and CDR2 SMNVEV (reference sequence). V was clipped by 2 bases and J by 6 bases, with 8 bases between them. CDR3 loop: CASSLPSGEQYF. The DNA for the CDR3 is TGTGCCAGCAGTTTACCGTCGGGCGAGCAGTACTTC.

The table lists this clone with a count of one. This chain links TRBV7-3 with TRBJ2-7; D may correspond to TRBD1 or TRBD2 (7 bases each). CDR3 length: 17 residues. Trimming stripped 5 bases from V and 2 bases from J, with 22 bases between. In germline, CDR1 is SGHTA, CDR2 FQGTGA. This CDR3 reads CASSPVQGRGVTYEQYF. CDR3 nucleotides: TGTGCCAGCAGCCCTGTACAGGGGAGGGGGGTAACCTACGAGCAGTACTTC. Complete variable domain (other parts from reference TRBV7-3 and TRBJ2-7): GAGVSQTPSNKVTEKGKYVELRCDPISGHTALYWYRQSLGQGPEFLIYFQGTGAADDSGLPNDRFFAVRPEGSVSTLKIQRTERGDSAVYLCASSPVQGRGVTYEQYFGPGTRLTVT.

The gene calls are TRBV7-9 and TRBJ2-1, with TRBD2 matching over 10 bases. Germline V gene lookup returns CDR1 SEHNR and CDR2 FQNEAQ (reference sequence). Germline trimming cut 5 bases from V and 9 bases from J; bases unmatched to any gene: 13. The CDR3 is 16 residues long. This CDR3 reads CASSLPGLAYGGEQFF. DNA for the CDR3: TGTGCCAGCAGCCTGCCGGGACTAGCGTATGGGGGTGAGCAGTTCTTC.

The gene calls are TRBV15 and TRBJ2-1; D not certain. Trimming pared 3 bases from V and 3 bases from J, leaving 3 bases between. The CDR3 has 12 residues. The germline CDR1 and CDR2 sequences are LNHNV and YYDKDF (reference sequence). Here the CDR3 reads CATSSRYNEQFF. DNA for the CDR3: TGTGCCACCAGCAGCCGCTACAATGAGCAGTTCTTC. Full variable domain (missing parts from reference TRBV15 and TRBJ2-1): DAMVIQNPRYQVTQFGKPVTLSCSQTLNHNVMYWYQQKSSQAPKLLFHYYDKDFNNEADTPDNFQSRRPNTSFCFLDIRSPGLGDTAMYLCATSSRYNEQFFGPGTRLTVL.

V gene TRBV6-1 combines with J gene TRBJ2-1; D is possibly TRBD2 (6 bases). The germline gives CDR1 MNHNS, CDR2 SASEGT. The CDR3 sequence is 19 residues long. Trimming cost V 0 bases and J 0 bases, with 18 bases left between them. CDR3 loop: CASSEALTGLMSSYNEQFF. CDR3 sequence (DNA): TGTGCCAGCAGTGAAGCGCTTACGGGACTGATGTCCTCCTACAATGAGCAGTTCTTC.

The chain is built from TRBV14 and TRBJ2-1; 13 bases are a match to TRBD2. Germline assignment: CDR1 SGHDN and CDR2 FVKESK. This CDR3 region has 17 residues. V lost 3 bases to trimming and J lost 4 bases; unmatched junction nucleotides: 6. CDR3 residues: CASSHWTSGRTYNEQFF. The CDR3 bases are TGTGCCAGCAGCCACTGGACTAGCGGGAGAACATACAATGAGCAGTTCTTC. The full variable domain, rest sourced from reference TRBV14 and TRBJ2-1, is EAGVTQFPSHSVIEKGQTVTLRCDPISGHDNLYWYRRVMGKEIKFLLHFVKESKQDESGMPNNRFLAERTGGTYSTLKVQPAELEDSGVYFCASSHWTSGRTYNEQFFGPGTRLTVL.

The V call is TRBV27, the J call TRBJ2-5, with D perhaps matching TRBD1 or TRBD2 (5 bases each). V was cut by 5 bases and J by 2 bases, with 18 bases left in between. CDR1 MNHEY and CDR2 SMNVEV come from the germline V gene (reference sequence). The CDR3 contains 16 residues. The CDR3 region has the DNA TGTGCCAGCAGTCCCGCCGGGACCTATCATCAAGAGACCCAGTACTTC. Translating gives CASSPAGTYHQETQYF.

The chain has TRBV2 and TRBJ2-7, with D perhaps matching TRBD2 (5 bases). V was cut by 7 bases and J by 1 base, with 14 bases left in between. CDR1 and CDR2 (germline): SNHLY, FYNNEI. The CDR3 totals 14 residues. The CDR3 DNA sequence: TGTGCCAGCAACTCAGGAGGCTGGTCCTACGAGCAGTACTTC. Its translation is CASNSGGWSYEQYF.

The genes are TRBV18 and TRBJ2-1; D not resolved. V was shortened by 2 bases and J by 5 bases, with 13 bases between the two germline ends. Germline V lookup: CDR1 KGHSH, CDR2 LQKENI. This CDR3 spans 15 amino acids. CDR3 region: CASSPVWGIDNEQFF. CDR3 bases: TGTGCCAGCTCACCAGTCTGGGGTATCGACAATGAGCAGTTCTTC.

The rearrangement links TRBV2 to TRBJ2-2; TRBD2 matches at 8 bases. V lost 0 bases and J lost 6; bases outside the gene matches: 21. Germline V gene data show CDR1 as SNHLY and CDR2 as FYNNEI. This CDR3 has 21 residues. The CDR3 DNA is TGTGCCAGCAGTGAAGCGCTTCCGGGAGGGCCGGGGGTCATAGGTTCCGGGGAGCTGTTTTTT. This gives the protein CASSEALPGGPGVIGSGELFF.

To note about this clone: This sample includes further DNA sequences coding for the same CDR3. In DNA form, the CDR3 reads TGTGCCAGCAGCGTAGTTTCCGATACGCAGTATTTT. It specifies CASSVVSDTQYF. This chain links TRBV9 with TRBJ2-3; D call uncertain. The CDR3 runs 12 residues. Germline lookup yields CDR1 SGDLS and CDR2 YYNGEE. Trimming removed 0 bases at V and 6 bases at J, with 5 bases between.

On this clone: One end of the junction varies from germline; a read error may be responsible. The chain has TRBV5-8 and TRBJ2-1; D not certain. Germline values: CDR1 SGHTS, CDR2 YDEGEE. The CDR3 is 11 amino acids. The CDR3 DNA reads TGTGCCAGCAACAACTGGGTCAACGTACTCTTC. Translation: CASNNWVNVLF.

V usage is TRBV11-3 and J usage is TRBJ1-1; D gene ambiguous. Looked up from germline, CDR1 is SGHNT and CDR2 is YENEEA. Trimming cost V 5 bases and J 8 bases, with 15 bases left between them. The CDR3 loop spans 13 amino acids. CDR3 sequence reads: CASSHPGRPEAFF. CDR3 in DNA: TGTGCCAGCAGCCACCCGGGCCGCCCGGAAGCTTTCTTT.

The genes are TRBV29-1 and TRBJ2-7; D possibly corresponds to TRBD1 (5 bases). The CDR3 totals 13 residues. Germline loops: CDR1 SQVTM, CDR2 ANQGSEA. V dropped 4 bases and J dropped 2 bases, with 12 bases sitting between them. CDR3 sequence: CSVVTVGTYEQYF. DNA for the CDR3: TGCAGCGTTGTGACAGTTGGGACCTACGAGCAGTACTTC.

The rearrangement uses TRBV12-1 and TRBJ1-1; the table's D call of TRBD1 was not tested on the DNA. TRBV12-1 is classified as a pseudogene. The CDR3 runs to 16 residues. CDR3 sequence reads: CASSTYLQGLNTEAFF. CDR3 coding DNA: TGTGCCAGCAGCACCTACTTACAGGGCCTGAACACTGAAGCTTTCTTT.

This clone was detected once. The chain recombines TRBV7-9 with TRBJ2-7, with 9 nucleotides matching TRBD1. The trim removed 6 bases at V and 6 bases at J, leaving 12 bases unmatched. The CDR3 extends over 15 amino acids. Looked up from germline, CDR1 is SEHNR and CDR2 is FQNEAQ (reference sequence). The CDR3, as DNA: TGTGCCAGCAGTTATTCGGGACAGGGTCGGGGCGAGCAGTACTTC. This sequence encodes CASSYSGQGRGEQYF.

This CDR3 is CASSPWTGGQETQYF. The CDR3 coding sequence is TGTGCCAGCAGCCCTTGGACAGGGGGCCAAGAGACCCAGTACTTC. The chain links TRBV27 to TRBJ2-5, with 10 nucleotides matching TRBD1. This CDR3 is built from 15 residues. CDR1 is MNHEY and CDR2 is SMNVEV in the germline V gene (reference sequence). The V gene end was trimmed by 6 bases and the J gene end by 1 base; junction bases not matched to a gene: 5.

The rearrangement uses TRBV5-1 and TRBJ2-3; no definite D call. Trimming removed 0 bases from V and 4 bases from J, with 18 bases in between. Germline CDR1 and CDR2: SGHRS and YFSETQ. The length of the CDR3 is 17 residues. CDR3 bases: TGCGCCAGCAGCTTGGAGGAGTATGACGCCGAGGCAGATACGCAGTATTTT. It translates to CASSLEEYDAEADTQYF.

The genes are TRBV4-1 and TRBJ2-1; TRBD2 aligns across 12 bases. This CDR3 has 15 amino acids. The germline V gene encodes CDR1 MGHRA and CDR2 YSYEKL. The junction had 5 bases not matched to a gene; V was cut back by 1 base and J by 10 bases. The CDR3: CASSQAPGLAGEQFF. CDR3 DNA: TGCGCCAGCAGCCAAGCCCCCGGACTAGCGGGAGAGCAGTTCTTC.

This chain uses TRBV7-9 with TRBJ2-1; the D gene is possibly TRBD2 (6 bases). The germline V gene has CDR1 SEHNR and CDR2 FQNEAQ (reference sequence). The CDR3 has 14 amino acids. V was cut by 2 bases and J by 6 bases, with 11 bases left in between. Written as DNA, the CDR3 is TGTGCCAGCAGCTTAAGTCTAGCGATCAATGAGCAGTTCTTC. Amino acids: CASSLSLAINEQFF.

The chain employs TRBV11-2 and TRBJ2-1; possibly TRBD2 for D (6 bases). V was trimmed by 3 bases and J by 7 bases, leaving 10 bases between them. This CDR3 spans 13 amino acids. Germline CDR1 is SGHAT and CDR2 is FQNNGV. CDR3 amino acids: CASSFEGRNEQFF. Here the CDR3 DNA reads TGTGCCAGCAGCTTCGAGGGGAGGAATGAGCAGTTCTTC. The complete variable domain, with remaining parts taken from reference TRBV11-2 and TRBJ2-1, reads EAGVAQSPRYKIIEKRQSVAFWCNPISGHATLYWYQQILGQGPKLLIQFQNNGVVDDSQLPKDRFSAERLKGVDSTLKIQPAKLEDSAVYLCASSFEGRNEQFFGPGTRLTVL.